This record looks at one T cell receptor (beta chain) sequence and its context. This entry comes from a study of T cell changes during pregnancy in multiple sclerosis. The CDR3 contains 14 residues. The V end was cut by 8 bases, the J end by 4 bases, with 17 bases between. Germline V gene sequence: CDR1 SGHVS, CDR2 FQNEAQ. TCRdb's table, derived via immunoSEQ multiplex PCR, lists solely in-frame clones and lacks some. The table includes just over 55,000 clones, about 91% detected once. Sequenced here: peripheral blood, sampled after pregnancy. This sequence was found in a female donor in good health, enrolled as a control in a pregnancy study. The chain joins TRBV7-8 to TRBJ1-2, with D perhaps matching TRBD1 (5 bases). CDR3 bases: TGTGCCAGCCTTCCCGGGAGGGACTTCTATGGCTACACCTTC. It encodes CASLPGRDFYGYTF.